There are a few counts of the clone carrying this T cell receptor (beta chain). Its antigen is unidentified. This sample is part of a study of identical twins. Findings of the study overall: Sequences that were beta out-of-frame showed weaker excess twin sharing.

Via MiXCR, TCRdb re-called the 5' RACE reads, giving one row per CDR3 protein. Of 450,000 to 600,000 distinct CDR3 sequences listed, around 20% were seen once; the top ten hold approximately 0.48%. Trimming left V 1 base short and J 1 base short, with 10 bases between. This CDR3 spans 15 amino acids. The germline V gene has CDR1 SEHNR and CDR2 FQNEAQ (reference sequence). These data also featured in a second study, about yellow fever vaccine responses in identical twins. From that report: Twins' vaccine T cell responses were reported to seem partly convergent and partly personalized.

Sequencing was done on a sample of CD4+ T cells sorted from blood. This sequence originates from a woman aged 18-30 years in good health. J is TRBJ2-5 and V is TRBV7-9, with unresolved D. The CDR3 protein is CASSLVGQSQETQYF. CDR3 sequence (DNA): TGTGCCAGCAGCTTAGTTGGCCAGAGCCAAGAGACCCAGTACTTC.